The rows below give T cell receptor beta chains drawn from one sample of a study of shared clonotypes between healthy human individuals. Clones were sequenced by immunoSEQ multiplex PCR, and TCRdb holds only the in-frame ones, with some missing. The sample includes under 2,000,000 clones, 85% to 95% seen only once; the top ten take under 1.5%. Sequencing was done on a sample of naive CD8+ T cells sorted from blood. The receptors were sampled from a man younger than 30 in good health. CDR3s include the opening cysteine and the closing phenylalanine or tryptophan. Size is stated for part of the rows, as once, few or many counts, or as a class when the clone is expanded.

V	size	J	CDR3
TRBV9	-	TRBJ2-7	CASSLKAGSPYEQYF
TRBV4-1	-	TRBJ2-2	CASSGGTGELFF
TRBV30	-	TRBJ2-7	CAWSSLGSGEDEQYF
TRBV13	once	TRBJ1-2	CASSLEAGTDGYTF
TRBV7-9	-	TRBJ2-2	CASRGALSGTGELFF
TRBV13	-	TRBJ2-7	CASREGEDEQYF
TRBV4-3	-	TRBJ2-7	CASSHDRGHEQYF
TRBV5-6	few	TRBJ1-1	CASRYRDSTEAFF
TRBV19	-	TRBJ1-2	CASSPWDRGNYTF
TRBV27	-	TRBJ2-7	CASSHVTPGFNYEQYF
TRBV14	once	TRBJ1-4	CASSSAINEKLFF
TRBV12-5	-	TRBJ1-3	CASGFSTGDLGNTIYF
TRBV27	-	TRBJ2-4	CASSSGVELAKNIQYF
TRBV6-5	-	TRBJ1-1	CASSLGLTEAFF
TRBV6-5	-	TRBJ2-7	CASSVGVEQYF
TRBV4-2	-	TRBJ2-7	CASSQDRGDYEQYF
TRBV7-9	-	TRBJ2-3	CASSLGLAETDTQYF
TRBV27	few	TRBJ1-5	CASRATGPPSPQHF
TRBV19	-	TRBJ2-5	CASSTLRVRGEETQYF
TRBV7-8	-	TRBJ1-2	CASSLPGLTTNYGYTF
TRBV5-4	-	TRBJ2-5	CASSTRGAQETQYF
TRBV6-5	-	TRBJ1-2	CASSYSIDSNYGYTF
TRBV5-6	-	TRBJ2-7	CASSRGDYEQYF
TRBV6-5	-	TRBJ2-5	CASSFRLAGLQETQYF
TRBV6-6	once	TRBJ2-7	CASSYRAGGPGEQYF
TRBV5-6	-	TRBJ2-2	CASSLEAGGPGTGELFF
TRBV4-1	-	TRBJ2-7	CASSQGTGISYEQYF
TRBV5-1	-	TRBJ2-1	CASSLATSGGASSYNEQFF
TRBV7-2	-	TRBJ2-1	CASSFELNNEQFF
TRBV15	once	TRBJ1-6	CATSRRTDYNSPLHF
TRBV19	-	TRBJ1-3	CASSIDLGASGNTIYF
TRBV4-3	-	TRBJ1-4	CASSQAGANEKLFF
TRBV5-1	-	TRBJ1-1	CASSWAENTEAFF
TRBV9	-	TRBJ1-2	CASSYQNYGYTF
TRBV2	-	TRBJ2-7	CASSEAPSGSRDEQYF